Sequencing of this TCR beta chain was carried out in a study of T cell repertoires in cytomegalovirus infection. This clonotype was counted a few times. Its specificity is unknown. TCRdb passed the reads through MiXCR, listing each CDR3 protein once. The sample records more than 200,000 distinct CDR3 sequences, 8% to 9.5% being singletons. The CDR3 runs 16 residues. Trimming removed 7 bases at V and 0 bases at J, with 15 bases between. CDR1 MNHEY and CDR2 SVGEGT come from the germline V gene. Whole-study findings and limits: HLA-C-restricted TCR beta clonotypes specific for CMV led the ex vivo response.

The V gene is TRBV6-2 or TRBV6-3, the J gene TRBJ2-2; D gene unclear. The sequencing sample was made of PBMCs. The receptor was isolated from a human donor in good health (CMV status not recorded). Some clones in this sample may be carry-over from other donors' samples. CDR3 nucleotides: TGTGCCAGCATCGGCCAGCGTAATTCGAACACCGGGGAGCTGTTTTTT. It specifies CASIGQRNSNTGELFF.